Included here is one T cell receptor (beta chain) sequence, with context. Its antigen is unknown. This sample stems from a study of beta chain features in type 1 diabetes. Study summary: Healthy donors and patients showed comparable age, gender and cell yields.

The study, taken as a whole, reports: Moderately but significantly shorter TCRB CDR3s were found in Type 1 diabetes patients in all four CD4+ subsets. HLA influence on TCRB rearrangement stayed unresolved here.

Each of the CD4+ naive, central memory, regulatory and stem cell-like memory populations was sorted via CD45RO/CCR7/CD25/CD127/CD95/CD27. Investigators reverse transcribed all isolated RNA, so they sequenced expressed TCRB transcripts. The study sequenced naive, central memory and regulatory T cell samples to an average of roughly 3.4 million reads. Profiling relied on immunoSEQ multiplex PCR, and the TCRdb table lists in-frame clones only, not all of them. The sample yields approximately 150,000 clones, roughly 59% seen once. The TCR comes from a man under 40 with type 1 diabetes. Sequencing was performed on naive CD4+ T cells from blood.

The CDR3 sequence is CASSSYAGGPDTQYF. In DNA form, the CDR3 reads TGTGCCAGCTCATCTTACGCGGGGGGGCCAGATACGCAGTATTTT. The chain carries TRBV18 and TRBJ2-3, with 9 positions matching TRBD2. The CDR3 is made up of 15 amino acids. The J segment lost 4 bases and the V segment lost 5 bases, leaving 7 bases of the junction unmatched. The germline CDR1 and CDR2 sequences are KGHSH and LQKENI.